This T cell receptor (beta chain) was obtained from a study of tissue T cells after allogeneic stem cell transplantation. Sequencing was performed with immunoSEQ multiplex PCR; in TCRdb, only in-frame clones are kept and a portion is missing. The sample carries about 11,000 clones, 35% to 45% recorded once. Study outcomes and limitations: Motif-based clustering found tissue-specific repertoire signatures shared across patients, though few clones were shared.

For this clone: What it binds is not known. Here the gene names and germline are mouse. Sequencing ends 1 residue short of the CDR3 end; the germline J gene provides the rest.

The V gene end was trimmed by 8 bases and the J gene end by 4 bases; junction bases not matched to a gene: 0. From germline, CDR1 is KGHPV and CDR2 FQNQEV (reference sequence). The CDR3 length is 12 residues. Indicated time point: mouse harvest day 7 after allogeneic transplant. Mouse grafts combined 10^7 T-cell-depleted bone marrow cells with 10^6 splenic CD5+ T cells. This sequence was found in a female BALB/c mouse given C57BL/6 T cells with graft-versus-host disease after an allogeneic hematopoietic cell transplant. The chain employs TRBV26 and TRBJ2-5, with 10 bases aligning to TRBD1. What was sequenced was skin. Partial CDR3 DNA: TGTGCCAGCGGGACAGGGGAAGACACCCAGTAC. Encoded protein: CASGTGEDTQY. The entire CDR3 sequence reads CASGTGEDTQYF.